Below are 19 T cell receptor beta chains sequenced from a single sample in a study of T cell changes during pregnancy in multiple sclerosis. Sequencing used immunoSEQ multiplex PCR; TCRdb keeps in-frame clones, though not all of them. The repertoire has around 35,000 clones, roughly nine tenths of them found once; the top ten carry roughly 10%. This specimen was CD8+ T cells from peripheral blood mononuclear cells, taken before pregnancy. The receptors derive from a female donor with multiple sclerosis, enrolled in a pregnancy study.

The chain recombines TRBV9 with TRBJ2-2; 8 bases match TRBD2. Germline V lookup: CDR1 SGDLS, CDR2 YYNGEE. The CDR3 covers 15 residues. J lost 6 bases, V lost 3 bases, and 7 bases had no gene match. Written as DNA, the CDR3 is TGTGCCAGCAGCGCGGACGGGGGGGCCGCCGGGGAGCTGTTTTTT. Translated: CASSADGGAAGELFF.

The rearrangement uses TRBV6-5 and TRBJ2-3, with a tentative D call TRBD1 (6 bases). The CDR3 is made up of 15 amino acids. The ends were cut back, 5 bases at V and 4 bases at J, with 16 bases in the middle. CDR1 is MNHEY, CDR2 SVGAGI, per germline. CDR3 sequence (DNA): TGTGCCAGCAGTCAAGAACCCGAGGGGGCAGATACGCAGTATTTT. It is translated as CASSQEPEGADTQYF.

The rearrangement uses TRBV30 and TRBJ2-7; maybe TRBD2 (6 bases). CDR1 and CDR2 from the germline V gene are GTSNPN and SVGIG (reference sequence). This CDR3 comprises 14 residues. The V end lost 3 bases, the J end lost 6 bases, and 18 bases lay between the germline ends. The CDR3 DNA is TGTGCCTGGAGAGTACACGGGACTGTAGGCGAGCAGTACTTC. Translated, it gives CAWRVHGTVGEQYF.

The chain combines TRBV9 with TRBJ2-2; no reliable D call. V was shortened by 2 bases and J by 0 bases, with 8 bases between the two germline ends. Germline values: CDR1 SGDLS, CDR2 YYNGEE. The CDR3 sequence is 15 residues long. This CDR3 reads CASSVAVSNTGELFF. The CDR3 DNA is TGTGCCAGCAGCGTGGCGGTATCGAACACCGGGGAGCTGTTTTTT.

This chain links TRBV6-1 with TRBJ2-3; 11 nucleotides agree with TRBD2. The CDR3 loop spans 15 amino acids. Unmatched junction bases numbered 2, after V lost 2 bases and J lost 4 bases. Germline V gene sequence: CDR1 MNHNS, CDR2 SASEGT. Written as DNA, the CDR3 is TGTGCCAGCAGTGAAATAGCGGGGGGGCCAGATACGCAGTATTTT. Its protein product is CASSEIAGGPDTQYF.

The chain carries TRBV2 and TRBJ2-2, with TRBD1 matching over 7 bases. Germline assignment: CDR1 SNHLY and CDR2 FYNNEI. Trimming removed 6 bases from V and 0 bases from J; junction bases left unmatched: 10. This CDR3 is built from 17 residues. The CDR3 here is CASRGDPDRANTGELFF. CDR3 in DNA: TGTGCCAGCAGGGGCGACCCAGACAGGGCGAACACCGGGGAGCTGTTTTTT.

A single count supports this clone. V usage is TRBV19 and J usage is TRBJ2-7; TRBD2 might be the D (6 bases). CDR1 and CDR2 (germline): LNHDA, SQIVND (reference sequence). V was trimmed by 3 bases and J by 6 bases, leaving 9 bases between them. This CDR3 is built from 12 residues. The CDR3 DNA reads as TGTGCCAGTAGTATGGGGGGTCCCGAGCAGTACTTC. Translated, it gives CASSMGGPEQYF. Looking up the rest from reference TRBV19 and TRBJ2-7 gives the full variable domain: DGGITQSPKYLFRKEGQNVTLSCEQNLNHDAMYWYRQDPGQGLRLIYYSQIVNDFQKGDIAEGYSVSREKKESFPLTVTSAQKNPTAFYLCASSMGGPEQYFGPGTRLTVT.

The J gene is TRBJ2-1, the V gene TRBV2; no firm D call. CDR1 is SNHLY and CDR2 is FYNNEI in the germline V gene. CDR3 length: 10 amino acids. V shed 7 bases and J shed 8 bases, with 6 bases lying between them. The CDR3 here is CASIRDEQFF. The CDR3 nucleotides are TGTGCCAGCATCCGGGATGAGCAGTTCTTC.

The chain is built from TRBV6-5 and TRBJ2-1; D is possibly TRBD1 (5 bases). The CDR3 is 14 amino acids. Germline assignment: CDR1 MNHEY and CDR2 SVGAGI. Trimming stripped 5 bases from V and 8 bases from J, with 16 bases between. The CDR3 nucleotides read TGTGCCAGCAGTCGTCTCCAGGGTGGCGATGAGCAGTTCTTC. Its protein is CASSRLQGGDEQFF.

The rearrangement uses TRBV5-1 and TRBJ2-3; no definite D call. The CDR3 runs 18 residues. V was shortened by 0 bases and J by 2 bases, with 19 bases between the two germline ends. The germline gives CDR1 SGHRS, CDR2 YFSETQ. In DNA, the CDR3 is TGCGCCAGCAGCTTGGGGGTCAATAGCCTTCCCTCCACAGATACGCAGTATTTT. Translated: CASSLGVNSLPSTDTQYF.

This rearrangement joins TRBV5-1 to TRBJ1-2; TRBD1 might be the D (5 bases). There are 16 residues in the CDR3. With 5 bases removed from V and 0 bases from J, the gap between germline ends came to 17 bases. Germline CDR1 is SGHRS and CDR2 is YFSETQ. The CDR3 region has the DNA TGCGCCAGCAGAAGGGGCGACATCTTAGCTAACTATGGCTACACCTTC. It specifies CASRRGDILANYGYTF.

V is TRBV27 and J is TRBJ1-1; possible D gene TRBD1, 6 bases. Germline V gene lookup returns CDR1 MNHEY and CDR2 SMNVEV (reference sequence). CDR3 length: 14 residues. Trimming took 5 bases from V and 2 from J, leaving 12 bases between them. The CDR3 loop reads CASSIARGNTEAFF. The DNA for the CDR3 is TGTGCCAGCAGTATCGCCAGGGGCAACACTGAAGCTTTCTTT.

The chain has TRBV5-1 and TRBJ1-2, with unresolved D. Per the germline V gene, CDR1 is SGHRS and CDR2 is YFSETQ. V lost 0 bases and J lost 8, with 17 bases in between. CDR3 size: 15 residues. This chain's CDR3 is CASSLEPDHYGGYTF. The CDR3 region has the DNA TGCGCCAGCAGCTTGGAGCCGGATCACTATGGCGGCTACACCTTC.

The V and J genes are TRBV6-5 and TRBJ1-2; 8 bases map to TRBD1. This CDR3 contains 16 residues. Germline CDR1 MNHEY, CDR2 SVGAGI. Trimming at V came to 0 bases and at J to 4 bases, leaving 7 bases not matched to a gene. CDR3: CASSYSLVGQAYGYTF. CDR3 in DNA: TGTGCCAGCAGTTACTCGTTGGTGGGACAGGCCTATGGCTACACCTTC.

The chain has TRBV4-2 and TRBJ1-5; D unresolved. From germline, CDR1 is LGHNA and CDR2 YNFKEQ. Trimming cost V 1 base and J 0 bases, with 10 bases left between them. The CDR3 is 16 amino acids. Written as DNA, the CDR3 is TGTGCCAGCAGCCAAGTTGGTCCCTATAGCAATCAGCCCCAGCATTTT. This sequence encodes CASSQVGPYSNQPQHF.

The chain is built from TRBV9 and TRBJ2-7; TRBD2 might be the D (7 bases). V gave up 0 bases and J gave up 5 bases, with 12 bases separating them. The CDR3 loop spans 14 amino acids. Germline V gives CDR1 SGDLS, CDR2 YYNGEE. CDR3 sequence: CASSVGGGPNEQYF. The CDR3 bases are TGTGCCAGCAGCGTAGGGGGGGGGCCCAACGAGCAGTACTTC.

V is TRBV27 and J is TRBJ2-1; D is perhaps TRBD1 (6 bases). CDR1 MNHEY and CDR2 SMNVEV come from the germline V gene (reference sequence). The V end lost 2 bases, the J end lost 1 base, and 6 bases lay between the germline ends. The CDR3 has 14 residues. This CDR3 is CASSLQGSYNEQFF. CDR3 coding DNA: TGTGCCAGCAGTTTACAGGGGTCCTACAATGAGCAGTTCTTC.

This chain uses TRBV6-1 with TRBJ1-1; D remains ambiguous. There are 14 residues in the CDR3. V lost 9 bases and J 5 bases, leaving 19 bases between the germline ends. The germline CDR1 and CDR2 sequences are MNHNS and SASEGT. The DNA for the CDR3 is TGTGCCAGTGTCAGGATTTCCCCAAAGACTGAAGCTTTCTTT. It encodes CASVRISPKTEAFF.

The CDR3 nucleotides are TGTGCCAGCAGTGGGGGGACAGGCTCCTACGAGCAGTACTTC. This sequence encodes CASSGGTGSYEQYF. J is TRBJ2-7 and V is TRBV2; 8 bases are a match to TRBD1. J lost 0 bases, V lost 4 bases, and 2 bases had no gene match. CDR3 size: 14 residues. From germline, CDR1 is SNHLY and CDR2 FYNNEI.